This entry features one T cell receptor beta chain sequence. This table comes from immunoSEQ multiplex PCR, and its TCRdb copy is limited to in-frame clones, with some not included. The sample has some 260,000 clones, about 80% seen once. The sample is drawn from a study of blood T cell repertoires in COVID-19. About the study: Acute and convalescent COVID-19 specimens originated in the United States, Italy and Spain. T cells, B-cell-depleted T cells, or PBMCs supplied cDNA or gDNA.

The V gene's germline CDR1 is SGHDT and CDR2 YYEEEE. With 0 bases clipped from V and 0 bases from J, the junction kept 4 bases outside the gene matches. The length of the CDR3 is 16 residues. The sequence came from an elderly man with acute or convalescent COVID-19. The chain is built from TRBV5-6 and TRBJ2-7; 9 bases match TRBD1. Input material: peripheral blood. CDR3 nucleotides: TGTGCCAGCAGCTTGGTTACGGACAGGGGCTCCTACGAGCAGTACTTC. Its protein product is CASSLVTDRGSYEQYF.